This T cell receptor beta chain was obtained from a study of shared clonotypes between healthy human individuals. Notes on the study in general: The naive CD4 repertoires of several donors were compared, and approximately 4.7% of clonotypes were shared.

Adult donors, all healthy and HIV-negative, had no recent acute infections or vaccinations. The CDR3 extends over 16 amino acids. Germline V gene lookup returns CDR1 SEHNR and CDR2 FQNEAQ (reference sequence). The germline V and J ends were trimmed by 7 bases and 2 bases, with 19 bases remaining between them. A word on this clone: Its specificity is not known.

At a deep level, the assay was run. Original analysis: Filtering was not the same, since immunoSEQ gave junction-only sequences without quality scores. The table came from immunoSEQ multiplex PCR; TCRdb's copy has only in-frame clones and leaves some out. That table furnishes V, J and clone size, whereas the DNA furnished D and trimming. The sample holds approximately 350,000 clones; about 96% are singletons and the top ten take 0.32%. This TCR derives from a young man in good health. The specimen was memory CD8+ T cells sorted from blood. Subset defined: CD45RO+ cells pooled with CCR7-negative TemRA cells. The V gene is TRBV7-9, the J gene TRBJ2-3; no clear D gene. CDR3 coding DNA: TGTGCCAGCACCCTTCGCATGGGTGCTGCCACAGATACGCAGTATTTT. The encoded protein is CASTLRMGAATDTQYF.